This T cell receptor (beta chain) was identified in a study of graft-versus-host responses after intestinal transplantation. Measured with immunoSEQ multiplex PCR; TCRdb has only the in-frame clones, and not every one. This sample has about 81,000 clones, with approximately 90% found just once. Concerning this clone itself: Its specificity is unknown.

The V gene lost 6 bases and the J gene lost 5 bases, with 16 bases spanning the gap. The CDR3 has 14 residues. The V gene's germline CDR1 is MDHEN and CDR2 SYDVKM. This sequence originates from a human donor who was the organ donor for an intestinal transplant. V usage is TRBV28 and J usage is TRBJ1-2, with D maybe TRBD1 (5 bases). This specimen consisted of unstimulated CD4+ T cells sorted from spleen or lymph node cells, obtained before transplant. The chain's CDR3 is CASSSGGWGYGYTF. The CDR3 DNA sequence: TGTGCCAGCAGCTCGGGGGGGTGGGGTTATGGCTACACCTTC.